This T cell receptor (beta chain) originates from a study of cytomegalovirus exposure and HLA in healthy donors. In germline, CDR1 is MNHEY, CDR2 SVGAGI. Trimming took off 0 bases at V and 12 bases at J, with 15 bases between the two ends. The CDR3 length is 14 residues. General study points: A later analysis showed that HLA-associated TCR beta chains had undergone more clonal expansion than equally common others.

This PCR relied on a set of 60 Vbeta primers and 13 Jbeta primers. Sequencing was performed with immunoSEQ multiplex PCR; in TCRdb, only in-frame clones are kept and a portion is missing. The data hold about 140,000 clones, with roughly 83% observed a single time. With regard to this clone: Antigen specificity is unknown.

This receptor was obtained from a female donor in good health and CMV-seronegative. Material: PBMCs. V is TRBV6-5 and J is TRBJ2-1; D call uncertain. CDR3 DNA sequence: TGTGCCAGCAGTTACTCGAAGTCCCCGCTAGTGCAGTTCTTC. Translated: CASSYSKSPLVQFF.